This TCR beta chain was obtained from a study of shared clonotypes between healthy human individuals. Study background: There were three CD4 naive, three CD4 memory, two CD8 naive and one CD8 memory plates per donor. Study-wide points: The study generally estimated greater richness for naive than memory subsets.

Germline V lookup: CDR1 SGHDT, CDR2 YYEEEE. The CDR3 is 15 residues long. V lost 1 base, J lost 4 bases, and 2 bases stayed unmatched. Measured with immunoSEQ multiplex PCR; TCRdb has only the in-frame clones, and not every one. The table includes under 2,000,000 clones, about 95% detected once. About this clone itself: Its specificity is not known.

Naive CD8 isolation took CD45RO-negative cells positively selected for CCR7 and excluded terminally differentiated effector memory CD45RA+ cells. The V and J genes are TRBV5-6 and TRBJ2-7, with 13 bases identical to TRBD2. The sample taken for sequencing was naive CD8+ T cells sorted from blood. The source is a man younger than 35 in good health. The CDR3 loop reads CASSLWGLAGYEQYF. Written as DNA, the CDR3 is TGTGCCAGCAGCTTGTGGGGACTAGCGGGATACGAGCAGTACTTC. The complete variable domain, with remaining parts taken from reference TRBV5-6 and TRBJ2-7, reads DAGVTQSPTHLIKTRGQQVTLRCSPKSGHDTVSWYQQALGQGPQFIFQYYEEEERQRGNFPDRFSGHQFPNYSSELNVNALLLGDSALYLCASSLWGLAGYEQYFGPGTRLTVT.